This record concerns one TCR beta chain sequence. Its antigen is currently unknown. Trimming stripped 3 bases from V and 2 bases from J, with 14 bases between. Germline V lookup: CDR1 LNHNV, CDR2 YYDKDF (reference sequence). This CDR3 has 15 residues. The sample originates from a study of graft-versus-host responses after intestinal transplantation. Study background: Recipients had transplants, and these were multivisceral, liver-intestinal, or isolated intestinal. Once they had received anti-thymocyte globulin induction, all recipients took tacrolimus and steroids for approximately three years. Broader study findings: The study found high graft-versus-host to host-versus-graft clonal ratios in allografts of patients with graft-donor T cell macrochimerism. GvH clones appeared in recipient marrow, some first in ileum or blood.

Assay used: immunoSEQ multiplex PCR; TCRdb lists only in-frame clones, some missing. The data show about 50,000 clones, with approximately 91% seen just once and about 2.6% held by the top ten. Source: unstimulated CD4+ T cells sorted from spleen or lymph node cells, taken before transplant. The chain joins TRBV15 to TRBJ2-7, with a weak D call TRBD1 (6 bases). The TCR was taken from a human donor who was the organ donor for an intestinal transplant. Here the CDR3 reads CATSSQGRPTYEQYF. CDR3 DNA: TGTGCCACCAGCAGCCAGGGGCGACCCACCTACGAGCAGTACTTC.